The entry below gives a single TCR beta chain sequence along with its context. Data came from immunoSEQ multiplex PCR; TCRdb stores just in-frame clones and leaves some out. The sample records about 44,000 clones, roughly nine tenths being singletons. V trimming: 7 bases; J trimming: 15 bases; junction bases outside the gene matches: 8. Germline CDR1 reads SQVTM; CDR2 reads ANQGSEA. CDR3 size: 11 residues. This specimen comes from a study of blood T cell repertoires in COVID-19. Background on the study: Whether acute or convalescent, the COVID-19 samples came from the United States, Italy and Spain.

The TCR comes from a woman older than 75 in a cohort sampled during active or convalescent COVID-19. Sequenced material: peripheral blood. The genes are TRBV29-1 and TRBJ2-1; 11 bases are a match to TRBD2. This CDR3 is CSAHVAGGMFF. Written as DNA, the CDR3 is TGCAGCGCCCACGTAGCGGGGGGGATGTTCTTC.